One and the same sample provided the 11 T cell receptor beta chains below, sequenced in a study of vaccination and CD4 T cells after COVID-19. The treatment was: roughly 10-day PBMC culture with coronavirus spike peptide pools or control peptides (ViraFEST assay). Cultured CD4+ T-cell DNA underwent Oncomine TCR Beta short-read sequencing. TCRdb passed the PCR reads through MiXCR, listing each CDR3 protein once. The sample lists some 20,000 distinct CDR3 sequences; about 42% were seen once. These TCRs are of unknown antigen specificity. Here the sequenced sample was CD4+ T cells from blood, cultured in vitro, taken before SARS-CoV-2 vaccination. The receptors here all came from a human donor who had recovered from COVID-19.

There are a few counts of this clonotype. The chain links TRBV2 to TRBJ1-2; possible D gene TRBD1, 6 bases. Germline assignment: CDR1 SNHLY and CDR2 FYNNEI. The V and J ends lost 7 bases and 8 bases respectively, with 17 bases between them. The CDR3 has 13 residues. The CDR3, as DNA: TGTGCCAGCACTACAGGGTTTCGTCGAGGCTACACCTTC. Encoded protein: CASTTGFRRGYTF.

This clonotype has a handful of counts. The chain uses TRBV7-2 and TRBJ1-2; the D is unclear. Germline CDR1 and CDR2: SGHTA and FQGNSA. The CDR3 spans 14 residues. Trimming shortened V by 0 bases and J by 4 bases, and 9 bases separated the two germline ends. Here the CDR3 reads CASSLAEASYGYTF. As DNA, the CDR3 is TGTGCCAGCAGCTTAGCGGAGGCCAGCTATGGCTACACCTTC.

This clonotype was observed a handful of times. V gene TRBV19 combines with J gene TRBJ1-5; D may be TRBD1 (5 bases). CDR3 length equals 14 residues. V lost 4 bases, J lost 6 bases, and 13 bases lay in between. From germline, CDR1 is LNHDA and CDR2 SQIVND (reference sequence). The DNA for the CDR3 is TGTGCCAGTAGTAACGGGGCCCGGGGTCAGCCCCAGCATTTT. Protein: CASSNGARGQPQHF. Combining the CDR3 with reference TRBV19 and TRBJ1-5 gives the whole variable domain DGGITQSPKYLFRKEGQNVTLSCEQNLNHDAMYWYRQDPGQGLRLIYYSQIVNDFQKGDIAEGYSVSREKKESFPLTVTSAQKNPTAFYLCASSNGARGQPQHFGDGTRLSIL.

The CDR3 protein is CASSLVLDRGLFDYGYTF. DNA of the CDR3: TGCGCCAGCAGCTTGGTTTTGGACAGGGGGCTCTTTGACTATGGCTACACCTTC. The V call is TRBV5-1, the J call TRBJ1-2; 11 bases are shared with TRBD1. Germline lookup yields CDR1 SGHRS and CDR2 YFSETQ. The CDR3 sequence is 18 residues long. V dropped 0 bases and J dropped 3; count of bases not matched to a gene: 10.

The CDR3 DNA is TGTGCCACCGTCCGGACAGGGAATAAGCACGAGCAGTACTTC. Translating gives CATVRTGNKHEQYF. J is TRBJ2-7 and V is TRBV24-1; 8 bases line up with TRBD1. The V segment lost 9 bases and the J segment 5 bases; nucleotides outside the gene matches: 11. This CDR3 spans 14 amino acids. Germline values: CDR1 KGHDR, CDR2 SFDVKD.

The chain couples TRBV20-1 to TRBJ2-1; tentative D call: TRBD1 (6 bases). The CDR3 has 17 amino acids. Looked up from germline, CDR1 is DFQATT and CDR2 is SNEGSKA (reference sequence). The V end was cut by 3 bases, the J end by 1 base, with 19 bases between. The CDR3 spells CSARTAGTQYSYNEQFF. For the CDR3, the DNA is TGCAGTGCTAGGACGGCCGGGACACAATATTCCTACAATGAGCAGTTCTTC.

V gene TRBV18 combines with J gene TRBJ2-1; D is possibly TRBD1 (6 bases). CDR1 is KGHSH, CDR2 LQKENI, per germline. V lost 1 base and J lost 5, with 9 bases in between. The CDR3 extends over 14 amino acids. The CDR3 spells CASSPRRDNNEQFF. CDR3 sequence (DNA): TGTGCCAGCTCACCACGCCGGGACAACAATGAGCAGTTCTTC.

V and J are TRBV4-3 and TRBJ2-5; no firm D call. The length of the CDR3 is 12 residues. The V gene lost 6 bases and the J gene lost 5 bases, with 10 bases spanning the gap. The germline V gene encodes CDR1 LGHNA and CDR2 YSLEER. The CDR3 sequence: CASSGLGETQYF. CDR3 bases: TGCGCCAGCAGTGGCTTAGGCGAGACCCAGTACTTC.

This clonotype is termed medium-sized. The CDR3 loop is CATSRGGLAEQFF. The CDR3 DNA reads as TGTGCCACCAGCAGAGGAGGACTAGCGGAGCAGTTCTTC. The chain employs TRBV15 and TRBJ2-1; 9 positions agree with TRBD2. The CDR3 sequence is 13 residues long. Per the germline V gene, CDR1 is LNHNV and CDR2 is YYDKDF (reference sequence). After removal of 1 base from V and 10 bases from J, the junction contained 2 bases not matched to a gene.

V is TRBV5-1 and J is TRBJ2-7, with D possibly being TRBD1 or TRBD2 (6 bases each). CDR3 length: 16 amino acids. Trimming shortened V by 0 bases and J by 0 bases, and 13 bases separated the two germline ends. Looked up from germline, CDR1 is SGHRS and CDR2 is YFSETQ. The CDR3 loop is CASSLGPGADSYEQYF. The CDR3 region has the DNA TGCGCCAGCAGCTTGGGTCCGGGGGCCGACTCCTACGAGCAGTACTTC.

The rearrangement joins TRBV2 to TRBJ1-1, with 11 bases matching TRBD1. The CDR3 covers 14 residues. V lost 7 bases and J lost 4; bases outside the gene matches: 5. Germline values: CDR1 SNHLY, CDR2 FYNNEI. CDR3 region: CASTEDRGLTEAFF. As DNA, the CDR3 is TGTGCCAGCACTGAGGACAGGGGGCTCACTGAAGCTTTCTTT.